This T cell receptor beta chain comes out of a study of blood T cell repertoires in COVID-19 (dated by TCRdb to the early 2020s). As for the study more broadly: Collaborator samples came from the United States, Italy and Spain and covered acute and convalescent phases of COVID-19. The prospective study material was composed of cDNA or gDNA derived from T cells, B-cell-depleted T cells, or PBMCs. The samples were drawn from two sources: the first 160 participants of the ongoing ImmuneRACE study, and 1,000 to 1,500 subjects contributed by 6 global collaborators. Deeply sampled blood TCRbeta repertoires from subjects exposed to, actively infected with, or recovered from COVID-19 were included in the dataset. Sample metadata almost always included a de-identified subject ID, COVID-19 status, age in years and sex. The repertoires were released in a freely available public database meant as a resource for research on the immune response to SARS-CoV-2. Where available, HLA class I and class II types were obtained from metadata supplied by the sample provider rather than from assay-based typing.

Measured from the cysteine to the phenylalanine, the CDR3 is 18 residues long. Of the read, only the CDR3 DNA is kept; its 54 bases are in frame from base 1. Taken from the germline V gene (reference sequence), the CDR1 and CDR2 loops are SGHNT and YYREEE. Unmatched junction bases come to 9, with V trimmed by 0 bases and J by 2 bases. The immunoSEQ Assay, a bias-controlled multiplex PCR, was used to amplify TCRbeta CDR3 regions from genomic DNA. From the authors' description of their analysis: The number of nucleated cells in each sample was estimated by amplification of reference gene primers within the assay. Sequence reads were collapsed and filtered to measure the absolute abundance of every unique TCRbeta CDR3 rearrangement. For each sample, productive Simpson clonality was calculated as the square root of Simpson's diversity index over productive rearrangements. TCRdb limited this immuneACCESS table to in-frame rearrangements with V and J called. A share of clones is missing; checked studies link under half to unresolved V genes, and the rest is unexplained. The D gene and trimming were derived from the DNA, and the V and J assignments and clone size from that table. This sample has a few hundred thousand clones in its table, and around 91% of those were observed once. The top ten constitute approximately 8.8% of the sample.

Points the paper makes about the study in general: How much clinical and demographic metadata was included differed by source and by participant, and the metadata was provided uncurated.

Participants in the prospective study were aged roughly 18 to 89 years, lived in 20 to 25 United States geographic areas, and enrolled through a virtual design. In the prospective study, cohorts were assigned on the basis of participant-reported clinical history obtained from a screening survey and a study questionnaire. For ImmuneRACE Cohort 3, a participant was defined as recovered based on two consecutive negative NP/OP PCR tests, clearance by a healthcare professional, or resolution of symptoms. Each participant in the prospective study had whole blood, serum and a nasopharyngeal or oropharyngeal swab collected by mobile phlebotomists. Prospective study participants could optionally give additional blood draws and questionnaires over a roughly 2-month period. Prospective study blood samples were shipped either frozen or at room temperature before DNA extraction. In its sample, this clone was seen a few times. Its antigen has not been determined. No much larger clonotype is one base removed from it; base qualities were not supplied.

Sequenced input: PBMCs or T cells enriched from blood (not recorded which). This sequence uses TRBV5-4 and TRBJ1-2; 11 junctional bases match TRBD1. The sequence was collected from a woman aged 40 to 49 who had recovered from COVID-19. The CDR3 amino acid sequence is: CASSLASGQGARNYGYTF. The nucleotides read TGTGCCAGCAGCTTGGCTAGCGGACAGGGGGCGAGAAACTATGGCTACACCTTC.